One and the same sample provided the 14 T cell receptor beta chains below, sequenced in a study of blood T cell repertoires in COVID-19. Sequencing was performed with immunoSEQ multiplex PCR; in TCRdb, only in-frame clones are kept and a portion is missing. The table lists tens of thousands of clones, over 80% of them singletons. The specimen was peripheral blood. The receptors originated from a human donor in a cohort sampled during active COVID-19.

The genes are TRBV4-3 and TRBJ1-5; perhaps TRBD1 as D (6 bases). The CDR3 has 15 residues. V was trimmed by 0 bases and J by 6 bases, leaving 12 bases between them. Germline assignment: CDR1 LGHNA and CDR2 YSLEER. The CDR3 DNA reads as TGCGCCAGCAGCCAAGACAGGGGCTTATTTCAGCCCCAGCATTTT. It yields the protein CASSQDRGLFQPQHF.

The chain joins TRBV30 to TRBJ1-1; a possible D gene is TRBD1 (5 bases). The CDR3 spans 13 residues. V lost 0 bases and J lost 5, with 10 bases in between. CDR1 is GTSNPN and CDR2 is SVGIG in the germline V gene (reference sequence). Here the CDR3 reads CAWSVTGGTEAFF. CDR3 coding DNA: TGTGCCTGGAGTGTTACGGGGGGAACTGAAGCTTTCTTT.

The gene calls are TRBV6-6 and TRBJ2-5; D call uncertain. The CDR3 covers 14 residues. V lost 2 bases, J lost 0 bases, and 7 bases lay in between. Per the germline V gene, CDR1 is MNHNY and CDR2 is SVGAGI (reference sequence). CDR3 nucleotide sequence: TGTGCCAGCAGTTACGCCCAGTACCAAGAGACCCAGTACTTC. This sequence encodes CASSYAQYQETQYF.

The chain couples TRBV27 to TRBJ2-7, with a weak D call TRBD1 (5 bases). From germline, CDR1 is MNHEY and CDR2 SMNVEV (reference sequence). The CDR3 loop spans 12 amino acids. The V gene lost 6 bases and the J gene lost 4 bases, with 10 bases spanning the gap. In DNA, the CDR3 is TGTGCCAGCAGCGCAGGGAAGTACGAGCAGTACTTC. Residues: CASSAGKYEQYF.

This rearrangement joins TRBV2 to TRBJ1-1; D ambiguous. Germline lookup yields CDR1 SNHLY and CDR2 FYNNEI. The CDR3 runs 14 residues. V dropped 6 bases and J dropped 8 bases, with 19 bases sitting between them. The CDR3 region has the DNA TGTGCCAGCAGGGCGCCCCCGACCCTAGAGGAAGCTTTCTTT. It is translated as CASRAPPTLEEAFF.

This clone was observed a handful of times. The rearrangement joins TRBV30 to TRBJ1-2; D might be TRBD1 (6 bases). In germline, CDR1 is GTSNPN, CDR2 SVGIG (reference sequence). With 1 base removed from V and 4 bases from J, the gap between germline ends came to 19 bases. This CDR3 is built from 16 residues. This CDR3 reads CAWSDVAPQGAYGYTF. The CDR3 DNA reads as TGTGCCTGGAGTGATGTGGCCCCACAGGGTGCCTATGGCTACACCTTC.

For this clone: Mismatch with germline at one junction end may stem from a read error. This chain joins TRBV30 and TRBJ1-2, with D perhaps TRBD1 (5 bases). CDR3 length: 14 amino acids. CDR1 is GTSNPN, CDR2 SVGIG, per germline (reference sequence). The CDR3, as DNA: TGTGCCCGGAGACACAGGTCGGCTAACTATGGCTACACCTTC. Protein sequence: CARRHRSANYGYTF. Full variable domain (remainder filled in from reference TRBV30 and TRBJ1-2): SQTIHQWPATLVQPVGSPLSLECTVEGTSNPNLYWYRQAAGRGLQLLFYSVGIGQISSEVPQNLSASRPQDRQFILSSKKLLLSDSGFYLCARRHRSANYGYTFGSGTRLTVV.

The rearrangement links TRBV6-1 to TRBJ2-5; 12 bases are shared with TRBD2. The CDR3 length is 16 residues. Germline V CDR1 and CDR2: MNHNS, SASEGT. V lost 1 base to trimming and J lost 10 bases; unmatched junction nucleotides: 10. Written as DNA, the CDR3 is TGTGCCAGCAGTGAAGAACTAGCGGGGGGATTCGAGGGCCAGTACTTC. Protein: CASSEELAGGFEGQYF.

This clone was seen only once. The chain links TRBV15 to TRBJ2-1, with 7 bases identical to TRBD1. Germline V lookup: CDR1 LNHNV, CDR2 YYDKDF (reference sequence). The CDR3 has 15 residues. Unmatched junction bases numbered 6, after V lost 3 bases and J lost 4 bases. This CDR3 is CATSSRQGHYNEQFF. The CDR3 DNA sequence: TGTGCCACCAGCAGTAGACAGGGACATTACAATGAGCAGTTCTTC.

The rearrangement links TRBV5-1 to TRBJ1-2, with D unclear. The CDR3 extends over 14 amino acids. CDR1 is SGHRS, CDR2 YFSETQ, per germline. Trimming took 0 bases from V and 4 from J, leaving 10 bases between them. The CDR3 DNA follows: TGCGCCAGCAGCTTGGGCGGCAGTCGCTATGGCTACACCTTC. Protein sequence: CASSLGGSRYGYTF. Full variable domain (outside the CDR3, taken from reference TRBV5-1 and TRBJ1-2): KAGVTQTPRYLIKTRGQQVTLSCSPISGHRSVSWYQQTPGQGLQFLFEYFSETQRNKGNFPGRFSGRQFSNSRSEMNVSTLELGDSALYLCASSLGGSRYGYTFGSGTRLTVV.

The J gene is TRBJ1-1, the V gene TRBV5-1, with D tentatively TRBD1 (6 bases). CDR3 length equals 15 residues. The germline V gene has CDR1 SGHRS and CDR2 YFSETQ. Trimming removed 0 bases at V and 6 bases at J, with 15 bases between. CDR3 protein: CASSLVGGHDSEAFF. The CDR3 region has the DNA TGCGCCAGCAGCTTGGTCGGGGGGCACGATTCTGAAGCTTTCTTT.

The J gene is TRBJ2-7, the V gene TRBV5-6, with D maybe TRBD2 (5 bases). The CDR3 has 17 amino acids. Germline V lookup: CDR1 SGHDT, CDR2 YYEEEE. V was shortened by 3 bases and J by 3 bases, with 22 bases between the two germline ends. The CDR3 region is CASSSLQGAGVGYEQYF. In nucleotides, the CDR3 is TGTGCCAGCAGCTCCCTCCAAGGCGCCGGGGTGGGCTACGAGCAGTACTTC.

Remarks on this clone: One junction end disagrees with the germline gene, perhaps due to a read error. The rearrangement uses TRBV2 and TRBJ1-2, with D hard to call. Germline V gene sequence: CDR1 SNHLY, CDR2 FYNNEI. The CDR3 loop spans 13 amino acids. The CDR3 nucleotides are TGTGCCAGCAGTAAAGCCCCAACGGAGGGCTACACCTTC. Its protein product is CASSKAPTEGYTF.

V is TRBV7-9 and J is TRBJ2-3, with a possible D match to TRBD1 (6 bases). CDR1 is SEHNR, CDR2 FQNEAQ, per germline (reference sequence). The CDR3 sequence is 16 residues long. The ends were cut back, 3 bases at V and 1 base at J, with 14 bases in the middle. The CDR3 is CASSFAGGLRTDTQYF. The CDR3 coding sequence is TGTGCCAGCAGCTTTGCTGGGGGCCTACGCACAGATACGCAGTATTTT.